This T cell receptor (beta chain) was captured by sequencing in a study of OX40 agonist ivuxolimab in advanced cancers. For the study at large: The patients' treatment was ivuxolimab, an agonistic anti-OX40 (CD134) antibody. General study findings and limits: There were, on average, more expanded clones in CD8+ T cells than in CD4+.

Using immunoSEQ multiplex PCR, the repertoire was profiled, and TCRdb retains in-frame clones only, with some absent. The table has about 100,000 clones, approximately 90% seen once. Per germline, CDR1 SGHRS and CDR2 YFSETQ. Trimming took 0 bases from V and 0 from J, leaving 9 bases between them. The CDR3 covers 15 residues. A word on this clone: Its cognate antigen is unknown.

The TCR comes from an adult with an advanced solid tumor such as melanoma, head and neck, liver or kidney cancer. Specimen: CD4+ or CD8+ T cells sorted from blood, collected in a trial of the OX40 agonist ivuxolimab. The chain is built from TRBV5-1 and TRBJ1-1; weak D call: TRBD1 (5 bases). CDR3 loop: CASSLGGTLNTEAFF. CDR3 nucleotide sequence: TGCGCCAGCAGCTTGGGAGGGACTTTGAACACTGAAGCTTTCTTT.